These T cell receptor beta chains were read from a single sample in a study of OX40 agonist ivuxolimab in advanced cancers. Only in-frame clones appear in the TCRdb table, and some are missing; sequencing was by immunoSEQ multiplex PCR. Seen here are around 94,000 clones, roughly 90% observed once, and the top ten hold less than 3.5%. Sequencing was performed on CD4+ or CD8+ T cells sorted from blood, taken in a trial of the OX40 agonist ivuxolimab. These receptors came from an adult with an advanced solid tumor such as melanoma, head and neck, liver or kidney cancer. CDR3s include the opening cysteine and the closing phenylalanine or tryptophan. A D gene is named only where the DNA matches it firmly. Size is omitted from some rows. Given values are once, few, many or a class for expanded clones.

NA	TRBV7-2	TRBD1	TRBJ2-7	CASSSPGDRRGHEQYF	TGTGCCAGCAGCTCACCCGGGGACAGGCGGGGCCACGAGCAGTACTTC
NA	TRBV5-8	TRBD1	TRBJ2-7	CASSRDRAFSYEQYF	TGTGCCAGCAGCCGGGACAGAGCTTTCTCCTACGAGCAGTACTTC
NA	TRBV6-4	NA	TRBJ2-1	CASSVGSGNEQFF	TGTGCCAGCAGTGTTGGCTCTGGCAATGAGCAGTTCTTC
NA	TRBV9	NA	TRBJ2-1	CASSAEGGDREQFF	TGTGCCAGCAGCGCGGAGGGGGGGGACCGGGAGCAGTTCTTC
NA	TRBV10-3	TRBD1	TRBJ2-7	CAISESSGGPYEQYF	TGTGCCATCAGTGAGTCATCAGGGGGCCCCTACGAGCAGTACTTC
NA	TRBV27	TRBD1	TRBJ2-7	CASSLTDRDYEQYF	TGTGCCAGCAGTTTAACGGACAGGGACTACGAGCAGTACTTC
NA	TRBV27	TRBD1	TRBJ1-1	CASSWGQGKAFF	TGTGCCAGCAGTTGGGGACAGGGAAAAGCTTTCTTT
NA	TRBV5-6	TRBD1	TRBJ1-2	CASSSDTGAPLGYTF	TGTGCCAGCAGCTCAGATACAGGGGCCCCCTTGGGCTACACCTTC
NA	TRBV19	TRBD1	TRBJ1-2	CASSLRTGNGYTF	TGTGCCAGTTCCCTCCGGACAGGAAATGGCTACACCTTC
NA	TRBV21-1	NA	TRBJ1-4	CASSKKRKKLFF	TGTGCCAGCAGCAAAAAAAGGAAAAAACTGTTTTTT
NA	TRBV5-1	NA	TRBJ2-5	CASIGKQGPETQYF	TGCGCCAGCATCGGCAAGCAGGGACCGGAGACCCAGTACTTC
NA	TRBV5-8	NA	TRBJ2-7	CASSQGGPDEQYF	TGTGCCAGCAGCCAAGGAGGACCGGACGAGCAGTACTTC
NA	TRBV30	NA	TRBJ1-3	CGRDSGNTIYF	TGTGGACGGGACTCTGGAAACACCATATATTTT
NA	TRBV2	TRBD2	TRBJ2-7	CASSFFLTSGGSYEQYF	TGTGCCAGCAGTTTTTTCCTGACTAGCGGGGGCTCCTACGAGCAGTACTTC
few	TRBV7-6	NA	TRBJ2-3	CASSLYTHDTQYF	TGTGCCAGCAGCTTATATACCCACGATACGCAGTATTTT
NA	TRBV6-5	NA	TRBJ1-2	CASSFTGGLAYGYTF	TGTGCCAGCAGTTTCACGGGGGGGCTAGCTTATGGCTACACCTTC
NA	TRBV9	NA	TRBJ1-1	CASSVGDGTEAFF	TGTGCCAGCAGCGTGGGAGACGGTACTGAAGCTTTCTTT
NA	TRBV5-1	TRBD2	TRBJ2-1	CASDTSGRGDEQFF	TGCGCCAGCGATACGAGCGGGAGAGGAGATGAGCAGTTCTTC
NA	TRBV6-6	TRBD2	TRBJ2-3	CASSYRLAGATDTQYF	TGTGCCAGCAGTTACCGGCTAGCGGGGGCCACGGATACGCAGTATTTT
NA	TRBV9	NA	TRBJ2-6	CASSVGYSGANVLTF	TGTGCCAGCAGCGTAGGCTACTCTGGGGCCAACGTCCTGACTTTC
NA	TRBV30	TRBD1	TRBJ1-2	CAWSATGYGYTF	TGTGCCTGGAGCGCGACAGGGTATGGCTACACCTTC
NA	TRBV5-3	NA	TRBJ1-5	CARSSLPGANQPQHF	TGTGCCAGAAGCTCCCTTCCGGGCGCCAATCAGCCCCAGCATTTT
once	TRBV11-2	NA	TRBJ1-4	CASSLGARTNEKLFF	TGTGCCAGCAGCTTAGGAGCTCGAACTAATGAAAAACTGTTTTTT
NA	TRBV10-3	NA	TRBJ1-1	CAISDDTPEAFF	TGTGCCATCAGTGACGATACCCCAGAAGCTTTCTTT
NA	TRBV10-2	NA	TRBJ2-1	CASGGNYNEQFF	TGCGCCAGCGGCGGGAATTACAATGAGCAGTTCTTC
NA	TRBV9	TRBD1	TRBJ2-3	CASSVGDRAGSDTQYF	TGTGCCAGCAGCGTAGGGGACAGGGCGGGCTCAGATACGCAGTATTTT
NA	TRBV2	NA	TRBJ2-1	CASSEPWTANEQFF	TGTGCCAGCAGTGAACCCTGGACAGCAAATGAGCAGTTCTTC
NA	TRBV9	NA	TRBJ2-2	CASSVGVGGELFF	TGTGCCAGCAGCGTAGGGGTAGGCGGGGAGCTGTTTTTT
NA	TRBV28	NA	TRBJ1-2	CASSSTVYGYTF	TGTGCCAGCAGTTCGACAGTCTATGGCTACACCTTC
NA	TRBV19	NA	TRBJ2-1	CASSIVSAPNEQFF	TGTGCCAGTAGTATAGTAAGCGCGCCAAATGAGCAGTTCTTC
few	TRBV5-1	NA	TRBJ1-1	CASRLMDGGAFF	TGCGCCAGCAGACTTATGGACGGAGGTGCTTTCTTT